These T cell receptor beta chains were read from a single sample in a study of T cell clones after liver transplantation. Data came from immunoSEQ multiplex PCR; TCRdb stores just in-frame clones and leaves some out. The sample has tens of thousands of clones, around four fifths seen once; the top ten hold about 2.8%. The sample here was CD4+ T cells from blood, taken at the 22-month timepoint. The receptors shown here come from a human patient who received a liver transplant. Some T cells may arise from the graft donor. The CDR3 runs from the conserved cysteine through the conserved F or W. Each record gives: J gene, CDR3 length, V gene, CDR3 protein.

j_call: TRBJ1-1
cdr3_length: 15
v_call: TRBV7-2
cdr3_aa: CASSLYGGASTEAFF

j_call: TRBJ2-2
cdr3_length: 14
v_call: TRBV6-5
cdr3_aa: CASSWDRVGGELFF

j_call: TRBJ2-7
cdr3_length: 14
v_call: TRBV7-2
cdr3_aa: CASSPGTWSYEQYF

j_call: TRBJ2-1
cdr3_length: 16
v_call: TRBV27
cdr3_aa: CASSPDTSGLYNEQFF

j_call: TRBJ1-1
cdr3_length: 14
v_call: TRBV6-5
cdr3_aa: CASSKKGMNTEAFF

j_call: TRBJ2-7
cdr3_length: 13
v_call: TRBV4-3
cdr3_aa: CASSHKQGTEQYF

j_call: TRBJ1-5
cdr3_length: 13
v_call: TRBV29-1
cdr3_aa: CSVSGTLGQPQHF

j_call: TRBJ2-6
cdr3_length: 15
v_call: TRBV27
cdr3_aa: CASSSLGSGANVLTF

j_call: TRBJ2-3
cdr3_length: 15
v_call: TRBV5-4
cdr3_aa: CASKQTGTGADTQYF

j_call: TRBJ2-7
cdr3_length: 13
v_call: TRBV5-1
cdr3_aa: CASSLGQEYEQYF

j_call: TRBJ2-1
cdr3_length: 16
v_call: TRBV7-3
cdr3_aa: CASSLGRGGSYNEQFF

j_call: TRBJ2-5
cdr3_length: 17
v_call: TRBV23-1
cdr3_aa: CASSQPEWQRGQETQYF

j_call: TRBJ1-2
cdr3_length: 12
v_call: TRBV7-2
cdr3_aa: CASSTRTGGYTF

j_call: TRBJ2-1
cdr3_length: 16
v_call: TRBV7-3
cdr3_aa: CASSLNGGNAYNEQFF

j_call: TRBJ2-1
cdr3_length: 18
v_call: TRBV7-3
cdr3_aa: CAGPASSGRYFSYNEQFF

j_call: TRBJ1-4
cdr3_length: 14
v_call: TRBV27
cdr3_aa: CASSLQGNNEKLFF

j_call: TRBJ2-1
cdr3_length: 16
v_call: TRBV29-1
cdr3_aa: CSVAQRAGTDYNEQFF

j_call: TRBJ1-2
cdr3_length: 13
v_call: TRBV5-6
cdr3_aa: CASRPDRAAGYTF